The 22 T cell receptor beta chains listed next were all sequenced from one sample in a study of PD-1 blockade in classical Hodgkin lymphoma. Time point defined: newly diagnosed, previously untreated cHL patient sample. From thawed PBMCs, CD4+ T cells were purified using magnetic negative selection. Sequencing was performed with immunoSEQ multiplex PCR; in TCRdb, only in-frame clones are kept and a portion is missing. The sample has around 16,000 clones, about 86% seen once. Sequencing was carried out using CD4+ T cells from blood. The receptors stem from a human donor with classical Hodgkin lymphoma.

This rearrangement joins TRBV30 to TRBJ1-6; 7 positions agree with TRBD1. The CDR3 has 15 residues. Germline trimming cut 0 bases from V and 5 bases from J; bases unmatched to any gene: 4. Per the germline V gene, CDR1 is GTSNPN and CDR2 is SVGIG (reference sequence). The CDR3 is CAWSVGQINNSPLHF. In DNA, the CDR3 is TGTGCCTGGAGTGTGGGACAGATAAATAATTCACCCCTCCACTTT.

This clone was detected once. The chain carries TRBV5-6 and TRBJ2-1; D assignment may be TRBD1 or TRBD2 (5 bases each). This CDR3 has 16 amino acids. Trimming stripped 7 bases from V and 3 bases from J, with 20 bases between. Germline loops: CDR1 SGHDT, CDR2 YYEEEE. CDR3 DNA sequence: TGTGCCAGCTCTTCCCGAGGGGTTGGAGGCTACAATGAGCAGTTCTTC. Its translation is CASSSRGVGGYNEQFF.

The rearrangement joins TRBV6-5 to TRBJ2-6; possibly TRBD2 for D (6 bases). The CDR3 contains 15 residues. Trimming stripped 7 bases from V and 4 bases from J, with 14 bases between. Germline values: CDR1 MNHEY, CDR2 SVGAGI. The CDR3 reads CASTIWGGGANVLTF. Here the CDR3 DNA reads TGTGCCAGCACGATTTGGGGAGGAGGGGCCAACGTCCTGACTTTC.

This rearrangement joins TRBV28 to TRBJ2-7, with a tentative D call TRBD1 (6 bases). With 6 bases removed from V and 4 bases from J, the gap between germline ends came to 10 bases. The V gene's germline CDR1 is MDHEN and CDR2 SYDVKM. This CDR3 is 12 amino acids long. CDR3 amino acids: CASRLTGYEQYF. CDR3 bases: TGTGCCAGCAGGTTAACAGGGTACGAGCAGTACTTC.

This chain links TRBV6-5 with TRBJ1-4; D is unresolved. Germline V gives CDR1 MNHEY, CDR2 SVGAGI. This CDR3 has 14 amino acids. V was trimmed by 6 bases and J by 0 bases, leaving 8 bases between them. In DNA form, the CDR3 reads TGTGCCAGCAGGGAGCTCGCAACTAATGAAAAACTGTTTTTT. Residues: CASRELATNEKLFF.

This chain joins TRBV28 and TRBJ2-3; possibly TRBD1 for D (6 bases). The CDR3 spans 12 residues. Germline V gene data show CDR1 as MDHEN and CDR2 as SYDVKM. The V end lost 8 bases, the J end lost 2 bases, and 8 bases lay between the germline ends. The CDR3 nucleotides read TGTGCCAGCGGGGGCTACACAGATACGCAGTATTTT. It specifies CASGGYTDTQYF.

This clone was found once. The V and J genes are TRBV9 and TRBJ2-2; D is unclear. V was clipped by 0 bases and J by 4 bases, with 10 bases between them. Looked up from germline, CDR1 is SGDLS and CDR2 is YYNGEE. The CDR3 has 15 residues. The CDR3 DNA reads as TGTGCCAGCAGCGTAGAGATAGGGCGCACCGGGGAGCTGTTTTTT. Translated, it gives CASSVEIGRTGELFF.

This chain connects TRBV5-6 to TRBJ2-6; a weak D match, TRBD1 (5 bases). V gave up 1 base and J gave up 9 bases, with 17 bases separating them. The CDR3 totals 16 residues. Germline CDR1 and CDR2: SGHDT and YYEEEE. CDR3 loop: CASSLWVGARGNVLTF. The CDR3 DNA follows: TGTGCCAGCAGCTTGTGGGTTGGGGCTCGCGGCAACGTCCTGACTTTC.

The chain has TRBV5-4 and TRBJ2-5; D gene unclear. In germline, CDR1 is SGHNT, CDR2 YYREEE (reference sequence). The CDR3 extends over 16 amino acids. V shed 0 bases and J shed 1 base, with 13 bases lying between them. The CDR3 DNA follows: TGTGCCAGCAGCTTGGGTCGAGAGAGTGGCCAAGAGACCCAGTACTTC. As protein: CASSLGRESGQETQYF.

The genes are TRBV6-5 and TRBJ2-2; D ambiguous. V lost 5 bases and J lost 6, with 4 bases in between. This CDR3 spans 11 amino acids. CDR1 MNHEY and CDR2 SVGAGI come from the germline V gene. The CDR3 is CASSRAGELFF. CDR3 DNA sequence: TGTGCCAGCAGTCGGGCCGGGGAGCTGTTTTTT.

This chain links TRBV5-1 with TRBJ2-7; D unclear. V dropped 4 bases and J dropped 0 bases, with 11 bases sitting between them. The CDR3 runs to 14 residues. The germline V gene has CDR1 SGHRS and CDR2 YFSETQ. The CDR3 sequence is CASSPLLNSYEQYF. For the CDR3, the DNA is TGCGCCAGCAGCCCCCTACTAAACTCCTACGAGCAGTACTTC. Variable domain in full (rest from reference TRBV5-1 and TRBJ2-7): KAGVTQTPRYLIKTRGQQVTLSCSPISGHRSVSWYQQTPGQGLQFLFEYFSETQRNKGNFPGRFSGRQFSNSRSEMNVSTLELGDSALYLCASSPLLNSYEQYFGPGTRLTVT.

Only one count was recorded for this clone. The chain couples TRBV18 to TRBJ2-3; perhaps TRBD2 as D (5 bases). The germline V gene has CDR1 KGHSH and CDR2 LQKENI. Trimming removed 3 bases from V and 0 bases from J, with 10 bases in between. CDR3 size: 15 residues. The CDR3 DNA follows: TGTGCCAGCTCACCGCGGGCATCTAGCACAGATACGCAGTATTTT. This translates into CASSPRASSTDTQYF.

Only one count was recorded for this clone. The chain uses TRBV27 and TRBJ2-1, with D possibly TRBD2 on 5 matching bases. There are 12 residues in the CDR3. V was cut by 2 bases and J by 9 bases, with 8 bases left in between. Germline V lookup: CDR1 MNHEY, CDR2 SMNVEV (reference sequence). The CDR3, as DNA: TGTGCCAGCAGTTTAGCTAGCCGTGAGCAGTTCTTC. The encoded protein is CASSLASREQFF.

The V and J genes are TRBV10-3 and TRBJ1-5; the D gene is possibly TRBD1 (6 bases). The V gene lost 2 bases and the J gene lost 5 bases, with 13 bases spanning the gap. This CDR3 region has 15 residues. CDR1 ENHRY and CDR2 SYGVKD come from the germline V gene. The CDR3 here is CAISETTGLDQPQHF. The CDR3 DNA follows: TGTGCCATCAGTGAGACAACAGGGCTGGATCAGCCCCAGCATTTT.

This chain links TRBV2 with TRBJ1-2, with a tentative D call TRBD1 (6 bases). Trimming left V 7 bases short and J 2 bases short, with 11 bases between. The CDR3 runs 13 residues. Germline V CDR1 and CDR2: SNHLY, FYNNEI. CDR3 DNA: TGTGCCAGCACCGGACAGAGAAACTATGGCTACACCTTC. Translation: CASTGQRNYGYTF.

The V call is TRBV11-2, the J call TRBJ1-5; TRBD1 matches at 8 bases. Germline V gives CDR1 SGHAT, CDR2 FQNNGV. Trimming at V came to 1 base and at J to 3 bases, leaving 2 bases not matched to a gene. The CDR3 contains 15 residues. The CDR3 protein is CASSLAGGVNQPQHF. DNA for the CDR3: TGTGCCAGCAGCTTAGCAGGGGGCGTCAATCAGCCCCAGCATTTT.

The rearrangement joins TRBV7-2 to TRBJ2-1, with 8 bases identical to TRBD1. V lost 10 bases to trimming and J lost 9 bases; unmatched junction nucleotides: 8. Germline V gene lookup returns CDR1 SGHTA and CDR2 FQGNSA. The length of the CDR3 is 12 residues. DNA for the CDR3: TGTGCCATAAGGACAGGGATAAGTGAGCAGTTCTTC. Its protein product is CAIRTGISEQFF. The full variable domain, its missing parts supplied by reference TRBV7-2 and TRBJ2-1, is GAGVSQSPSNKVTEKGKDVELRCDPISGHTALYWYRQSLGQGLEFLIYFQGNSAPDKSGLPSDRFSAERTGGSVSTLTIQRTQQEDSAVYLCAIRTGISEQFFGPGTRLTVL.

V gene TRBV11-2 combines with J gene TRBJ1-1, with a weak D call TRBD1 (6 bases). The germline V gene encodes CDR1 SGHAT and CDR2 FQNNGV. The CDR3 contains 15 residues. Trimming removed 2 bases at V and 5 bases at J, with 15 bases between. CDR3 protein: CASSLFNTGRTEAFF. DNA for the CDR3: TGTGCCAGCAGCTTATTTAATACAGGGAGGACTGAAGCTTTCTTT.

The V gene is TRBV10-1, the J gene TRBJ2-1, with 12 positions matching TRBD2. J lost 0 bases, V lost 0 bases, and 6 bases had no gene match. Germline CDR1 reads WNHNN; CDR2 reads SYGVQD (reference sequence). The CDR3 spans 19 residues. CDR3 bases: TGCGCCAGCAGTGAGTCGAGGACTAGCGGGGTCAGCTCCTACAATGAGCAGTTCTTC. It encodes CASSESRTSGVSSYNEQFF.

The chain joins TRBV28 to TRBJ2-3; 8 bases are a match to TRBD2. CDR1 and CDR2 from the germline V gene are MDHEN and SYDVKM. The CDR3 loop spans 15 amino acids. V lost 5 bases to trimming and J lost 8 bases; unmatched junction nucleotides: 12. The CDR3 coding sequence is TGTGCCAGCAGTAAGAGCGGGAGAACCCCCCGTACGCAGTATTTT. Encoded protein: CASSKSGRTPRTQYF.

The rearrangement joins TRBV2 to TRBJ2-7; D gene ambiguous. Trimming cost V 6 bases and J 3 bases, with 9 bases left between them. CDR3 length: 12 amino acids. CDR1 and CDR2 (germline): SNHLY, FYNNEI. CDR3 nucleotides: TGTGCCAGCAGCGGTACTATCTACGAGCAGTACTTC. As protein: CASSGTIYEQYF.

The chain carries TRBV7-2 and TRBJ2-7; 7 positions match TRBD1. The CDR3 totals 16 residues. CDR1 and CDR2 from the germline V gene are SGHTA and FQGNSA. V was clipped by 5 bases and J by 1 base; unmatched bases: 11. CDR3 region: CASSPSDRLGSYEQYF. CDR3 nucleotides: TGTGCCAGCAGCCCCTCGGACAGGTTAGGTTCCTACGAGCAGTACTTC.